The 10 T cell receptor beta chains below all came from one sample that was sequenced in a study of blood T cell repertoires in COVID-19. Libraries were prepared by immunoSEQ multiplex PCR; TCRdb keeps only in-frame clonotypes and omits some of them. The sample includes 150,000 to 200,000 clones, approximately 90% of them seen just once. Sequenced material: peripheral blood. The receptor set was obtained from a middle-aged man who had recovered from COVID-19.

The chain couples TRBV5-1 to TRBJ1-1; no firm D call. V dropped 4 bases and J dropped 3 bases, with 19 bases sitting between them. The germline V gene encodes CDR1 SGHRS and CDR2 YFSETQ. The CDR3 is made up of 16 amino acids. In DNA, the CDR3 is TGCGCCAGCAGCCCGACAAGAGGAGGTCGGGACACTGAAGCTTTCTTT. Amino acids: CASSPTRGGRDTEAFF. The full variable domain, its missing parts supplied by reference TRBV5-1 and TRBJ1-1, is KAGVTQTPRYLIKTRGQQVTLSCSPISGHRSVSWYQQTPGQGLQFLFEYFSETQRNKGNFPGRFSGRQFSNSRSEMNVSTLELGDSALYLCASSPTRGGRDTEAFFGQGTRLTVV.

The chain carries TRBV2 and TRBJ2-1, with D tentatively TRBD1 (5 bases). From germline, CDR1 is SNHLY and CDR2 FYNNEI. The ends were cut back, 7 bases at V and 4 bases at J, with 8 bases in the middle. The CDR3 sequence is 12 residues long. CDR3 nucleotides: TGTGCCAGCAAGGGGAATTACAATGAGCAGTTCTTC. As protein: CASKGNYNEQFF.

This clone has more than one count but fewer than ten. Here the CDR3 DNA reads TGTGCTAGTGGTTTACTAGCCACAGATACGCAGTATTTT. This gives the protein CASGLLATDTQYF. This chain joins TRBV12-5 and TRBJ2-3; maybe TRBD2 (6 bases). Germline V gives CDR1 LGHNT, CDR2 FRNRAP. Deletions cut 3 bases from V and 2 bases from J, with 6 bases between. CDR3 length: 13 amino acids.

This chain uses TRBV14 with TRBJ2-6, with 9 bases aligning to TRBD1. From germline, CDR1 is SGHDN and CDR2 FVKESK. The ends lost 6 bases at V and 0 bases at J; junction bases unmatched: 9. The CDR3 sequence is 18 residues long. The CDR3 reads CASRLNRGPPSGANVLTF. Here the CDR3 DNA reads TGTGCCAGCAGGCTAAACAGGGGGCCACCCTCTGGGGCCAACGTCCTGACTTTC.

Only one count was recorded for this clone. V usage is TRBV2 and J usage is TRBJ1-2; the D is unclear. Germline-derived CDR1 and CDR2 are SNHLY and FYNNEI. The CDR3 has 11 amino acids. The V gene lost 4 bases and the J gene lost 8 bases, with 8 bases spanning the gap. CDR3 sequence (DNA): TGTGCCAGCAGTGGTAATCGGGGCTACACCTTC. This codes for CASSGNRGYTF.

The chain uses TRBV18 and TRBJ1-1, with a tentative D call TRBD1 (5 bases). The CDR3 is 16 amino acids. V lost 3 bases to trimming and J lost 0 bases, with 14 bases between them. Germline CDR1 reads KGHSH; CDR2 reads LQKENI. The CDR3 nucleotides read TGTGCCAGCTCACCCAATCCTGGGGGGGTGAACACTGAAGCTTTCTTT. Its protein is CASSPNPGGVNTEAFF. Supplemented by reference TRBV18 and TRBJ1-1, the full variable domain reads NAGVMQNPRHLVRRRGQEARLRCSPMKGHSHVYWYRQLPEEGLKFMVYLQKENIIDESGMPKERFSAEFPKEGPSILRIQQVVRGDSAAYFCASSPNPGGVNTEAFFGQGTRLTVV.

The rearrangement joins TRBV12-3 or TRBV12-4 to TRBJ2-3; no reliable D call. V lost 5 bases, J lost 0 bases, and 6 bases lay in between. CDR3 length equals 13 residues. CDR3 loop: CASSPTSTDTQYF. The CDR3 coding sequence is TGTGCCAGCAGTCCTACGAGCACAGATACGCAGTATTTT.

V usage is TRBV7-9 and J usage is TRBJ2-7; tentatively, D is TRBD1 (5 bases). The CDR3 sequence is 15 residues long. Trimming took off 1 base at V and 2 bases at J, with 12 bases between the two ends. Germline CDR1 and CDR2: SEHNR and FQNEAQ (reference sequence). CDR3 nucleotides: TGTGCCAGCAGCTTAGGTGACAGACGTCCCTACGAGCAGTACTTC. Protein product: CASSLGDRRPYEQYF.

This chain joins TRBV20-1 and TRBJ2-5; D uncertain. Trimming stripped 1 base from V and 4 bases from J, with 4 bases between. The CDR3 length is 11 residues. In germline, CDR1 is DFQATT, CDR2 SNEGSKA (reference sequence). CDR3 residues: CSARGLETQYF. CDR3 DNA sequence: TGCAGTGCTAGAGGGCTAGAGACCCAGTACTTC.

The chain is built from TRBV7-3 and TRBJ2-2, with D maybe TRBD2 (6 bases). The germline gives CDR1 SGHTA, CDR2 FQGTGA. The V gene lost 6 bases and the J gene lost 2 bases, with 10 bases spanning the gap. The CDR3 is made up of 14 amino acids. CDR3: CASRRDFNTGELFF. For the CDR3, the DNA is TGTGCCAGCAGGAGGGACTTTAACACCGGGGAGCTGTTTTTT.